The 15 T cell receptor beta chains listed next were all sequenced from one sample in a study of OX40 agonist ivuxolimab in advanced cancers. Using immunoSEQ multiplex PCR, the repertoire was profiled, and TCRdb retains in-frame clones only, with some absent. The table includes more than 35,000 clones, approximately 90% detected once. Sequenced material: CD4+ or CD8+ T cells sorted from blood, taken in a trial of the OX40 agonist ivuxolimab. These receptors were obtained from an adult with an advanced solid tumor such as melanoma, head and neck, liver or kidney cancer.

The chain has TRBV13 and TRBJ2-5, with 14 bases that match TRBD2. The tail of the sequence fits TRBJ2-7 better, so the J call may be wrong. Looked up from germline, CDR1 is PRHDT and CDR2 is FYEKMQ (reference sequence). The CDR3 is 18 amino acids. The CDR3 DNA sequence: TGTGCCAGCAGCTTCGGACTAGCGGGGGGTGCGAGCTCCTACGAGCAGTACTTC. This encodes CASSFGLAGGASSYEQYF.

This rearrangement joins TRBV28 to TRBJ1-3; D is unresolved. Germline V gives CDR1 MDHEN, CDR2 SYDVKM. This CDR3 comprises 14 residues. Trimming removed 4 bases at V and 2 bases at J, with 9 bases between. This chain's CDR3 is CASSWWEAGNTIYF. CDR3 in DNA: TGTGCCAGCAGTTGGTGGGAGGCTGGAAACACCATATATTTT.

The CDR3 reads CASRGWDRGIYNEQFF. The CDR3 region has the DNA TGTGCCAGCAGGGGATGGGACAGGGGAATTTACAATGAGCAGTTCTTC. This chain connects TRBV2 to TRBJ2-1; TRBD1 matches at 10 bases. V lost 6 bases to trimming and J lost 4 bases; unmatched junction nucleotides: 9. The germline V gene has CDR1 SNHLY and CDR2 FYNNEI. The length of the CDR3 is 16 residues.

Here the CDR3 reads CASSSPTGPYEQYF. In DNA form, the CDR3 reads TGCGCCAGCAGCTCTCCGACAGGGCCCTACGAGCAGTACTTC. V and J are TRBV5-1 and TRBJ2-7, with TRBD1 matching 7 bases. Germline lookup yields CDR1 SGHRS and CDR2 YFSETQ. The CDR3 runs to 14 residues. V was pared by 3 bases and J by 2 bases, with 5 bases of the junction left unmatched.

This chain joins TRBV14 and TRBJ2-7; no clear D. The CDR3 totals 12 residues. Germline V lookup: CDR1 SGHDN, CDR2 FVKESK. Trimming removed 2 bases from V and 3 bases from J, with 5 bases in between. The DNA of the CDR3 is TGTGCCAGCAGCCAAAAGGGCTACGAGCAGTACTTC. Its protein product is CASSQKGYEQYF.

DNA for the CDR3: TGTGCCAGCAGCTTAAACCCGGGGACATCGGGAGACTATGGCTACACCTTC. It yields the protein CASSLNPGTSGDYGYTF. The gene calls are TRBV7-9 and TRBJ1-2, with TRBD1 as a possible D gene (6 bases). The CDR3 contains 17 residues. V dropped 2 bases and J dropped 3 bases, with 19 bases sitting between them. Germline V gene data show CDR1 as SEHNR and CDR2 as FQNEAQ (reference sequence).

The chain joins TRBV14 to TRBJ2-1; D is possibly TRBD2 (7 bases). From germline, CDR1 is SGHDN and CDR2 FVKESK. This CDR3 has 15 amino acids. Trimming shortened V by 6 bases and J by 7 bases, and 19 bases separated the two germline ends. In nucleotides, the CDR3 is TGTGCCAGCAGTTCCCTGGGGGGGCCTGGAAATGAGCAGTTCTTC. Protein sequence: CASSSLGGPGNEQFF.

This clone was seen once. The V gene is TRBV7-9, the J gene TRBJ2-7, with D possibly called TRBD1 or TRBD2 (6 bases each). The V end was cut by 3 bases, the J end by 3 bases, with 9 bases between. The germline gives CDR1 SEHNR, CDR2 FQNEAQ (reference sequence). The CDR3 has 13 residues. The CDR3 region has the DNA TGTGCCAGCAGCTTGGAGGGGGGCTACGAGCAGTACTTC. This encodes CASSLEGGYEQYF.

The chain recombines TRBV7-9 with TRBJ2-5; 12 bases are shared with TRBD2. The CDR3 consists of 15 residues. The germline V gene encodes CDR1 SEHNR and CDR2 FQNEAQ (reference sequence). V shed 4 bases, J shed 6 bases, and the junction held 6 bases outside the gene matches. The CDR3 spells CASSSSGGAEKTQYF. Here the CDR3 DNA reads TGTGCCAGCAGCTCTAGCGGGGGGGCGGAAAAGACCCAGTACTTC.

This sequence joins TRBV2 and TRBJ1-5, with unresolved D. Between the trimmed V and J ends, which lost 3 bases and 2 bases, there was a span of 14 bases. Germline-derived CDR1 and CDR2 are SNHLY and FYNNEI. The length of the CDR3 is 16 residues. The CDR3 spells CASSDLGYGGNQPQHF. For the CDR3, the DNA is TGTGCCAGCAGTGACCTGGGATACGGTGGCAATCAGCCCCAGCATTTT.

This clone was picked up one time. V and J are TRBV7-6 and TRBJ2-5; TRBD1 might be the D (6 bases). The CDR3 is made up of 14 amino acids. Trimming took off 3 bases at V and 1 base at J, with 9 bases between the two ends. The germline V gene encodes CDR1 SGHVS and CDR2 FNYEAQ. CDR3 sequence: CASSLGAIQETQYF. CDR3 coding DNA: TGTGCCAGCAGCTTGGGGGCAATCCAAGAGACCCAGTACTTC.

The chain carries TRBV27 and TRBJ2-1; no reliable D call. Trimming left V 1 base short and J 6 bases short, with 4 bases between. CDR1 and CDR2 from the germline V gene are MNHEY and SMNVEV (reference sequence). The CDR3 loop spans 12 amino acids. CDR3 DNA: TGTGCCAGCAGTTTATGGGGCAATGAGCAGTTCTTC. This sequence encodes CASSLWGNEQFF.

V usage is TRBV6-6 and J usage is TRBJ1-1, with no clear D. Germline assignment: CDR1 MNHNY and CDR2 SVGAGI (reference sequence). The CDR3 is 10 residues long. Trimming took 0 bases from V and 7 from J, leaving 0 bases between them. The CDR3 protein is CASSYSEAFF. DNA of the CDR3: TGTGCCAGCAGTTACTCTGAAGCTTTCTTT.

DNA of the CDR3: TGTGCCAGCAGGTGGGCAGGGGGGTTCGGTGGGGCCAACGTCCTGACTTTC. Translated: CASRWAGGFGGANVLTF. This rearrangement joins TRBV27 to TRBJ2-6, with D tentatively TRBD1 (7 bases). This CDR3 has 17 residues. Germline lookup yields CDR1 MNHEY and CDR2 SMNVEV (reference sequence). With 6 bases removed from V and 3 bases from J, the gap between germline ends came to 18 bases.

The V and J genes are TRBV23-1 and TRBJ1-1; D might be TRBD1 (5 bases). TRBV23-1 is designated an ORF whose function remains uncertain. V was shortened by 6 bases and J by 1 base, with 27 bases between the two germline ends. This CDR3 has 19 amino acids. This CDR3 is CASRGDETVIRVQNTEAFF. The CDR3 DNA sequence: TGCGCCAGCAGGGGGGACGAAACGGTGATAAGGGTGCAGAACACTGAAGCTTTCTTT.